This T cell receptor beta chain was found in a study of identical twins. Of note for this clonotype: Its antigen is still unknown.

cDNA molecules carried unique molecular identifiers, and template switching added a universal primer site. MiXCR, run by TCRdb on the 5' RACE reads, gives a single entry per CDR3 protein. The data contain around 530,000 distinct CDR3 sequences, roughly 15% of them singletons. CDR1 and CDR2 from the germline V gene are SGHTA and FQGNSA. Trimming removed 3 bases from V and 5 bases from J, with 13 bases in between. The CDR3 runs to 14 residues. Overall study results and limits: Conclusions were based on cross-sectional statistical analysis, without following the same donors. The study found weaker excess twin sharing in beta out-of-frame sequences. Insertions were reduced in abundant cord blood beta clonotypes but not in memory repertoires.

A further study also used this sample, focusing on yellow fever vaccine responses in identical twins.

V and J are TRBV7-2 and TRBJ2-5, with D possibly being TRBD2 (6 bases). The sequence was obtained from a woman aged 18-29 years in good health. Sample: CD4+ T cells sorted from blood. This CDR3 reads CASSFQTRKETQYF. The CDR3 coding sequence is TGTGCCAGCAGCTTCCAGACTAGAAAGGAGACCCAGTACTTC.